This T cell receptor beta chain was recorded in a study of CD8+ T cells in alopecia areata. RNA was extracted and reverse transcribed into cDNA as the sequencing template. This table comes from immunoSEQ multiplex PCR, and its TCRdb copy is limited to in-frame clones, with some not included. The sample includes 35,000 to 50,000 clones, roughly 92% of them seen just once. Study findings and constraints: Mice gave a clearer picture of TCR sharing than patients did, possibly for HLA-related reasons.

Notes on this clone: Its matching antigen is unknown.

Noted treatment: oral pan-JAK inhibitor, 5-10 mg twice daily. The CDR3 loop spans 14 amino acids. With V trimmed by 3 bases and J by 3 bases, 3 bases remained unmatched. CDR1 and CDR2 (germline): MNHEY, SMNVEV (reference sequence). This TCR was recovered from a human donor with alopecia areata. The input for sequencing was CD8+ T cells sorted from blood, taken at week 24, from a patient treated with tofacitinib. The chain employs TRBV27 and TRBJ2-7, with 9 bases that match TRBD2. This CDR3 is CASSLRGGNYEQYF. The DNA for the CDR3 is TGTGCCAGCAGTTTGCGGGGGGGGAACTACGAGCAGTACTTC.